This TCR beta chain was identified during a study of shared clonotypes between healthy human individuals. At the level of the study: Researchers drew samples from a couple of women and a few men aged 18 to 49.

Deletions cut 0 bases from V and 2 bases from J, with 9 bases between. Germline V gene data show CDR1 as SGHRS and CDR2 as YFSETQ. This CDR3 has 14 residues. Of note for this clone: The antigen is undetermined. Other DNA sequences from this sample encode an identical CDR3 as well.

CD8 cells regarded as naive lacked CD45RO, were positively chosen for CCR7, and omitted terminally differentiated effector memory CD45RA+ cells. Every subset's genomic DNA went evenly onto several immunoSEQ plates. Sequencing was performed with immunoSEQ multiplex PCR; in TCRdb, only in-frame clones are kept and a portion is missing. The repertoire holds around 2,000,000 clones, with under 95% as singletons. Study findings and constraints: Donor clonotype sharing was expected to depend on sequencing depth. Compared with memory subsets, naive subsets generally had larger estimated richness.

The sequenced sample was naive CD8+ T cells from PBMCs. The origin of this receptor is a man aged 18 to 30 in good health. Some clones in this sample may be carry-over from other donors' samples. V gene TRBV5-1 combines with J gene TRBJ2-7; unclear D gene. The CDR3 loop is CASSLAPGAYEQYF. In DNA form, the CDR3 reads TGCGCCAGCAGCTTGGCCCCAGGAGCCTACGAGCAGTACTTC.